The 20 T cell receptor beta chains reported below all come from one sample, sequenced in a study of T cells after posttransplantation cyclophosphamide. Methotrexate plus calcineurin inhibitor accompanied controls' myeloablative marrow transplants; sampling was 1 year later. The table came from immunoSEQ multiplex PCR; TCRdb's copy has only in-frame clones and leaves some out. This sample has around 15,000 clones, with approximately 80% found just once. The sequenced sample was PBMCs, obtained 410 to 450 days after allogeneic stem cell transplant with calcineurin inhibitor and methotrexate. The receptors come from a male patient in his 30s who received an allogeneic stem cell transplant from an unrelated donor, was CMV-positive, and had acute and chronic GVHD. Some of the T cells may derive from the graft donor.

Details on this clone: Other DNA sequences in the sample encode the same CDR3. This chain connects TRBV4-3 to TRBJ1-2; TRBD1 aligns across 10 bases. V trimming: 4 bases; J trimming: 8 bases; junction bases outside the gene matches: 7. CDR1 is LGHNA and CDR2 is YSLEER in the germline V gene. This CDR3 is 14 amino acids long. The CDR3 is CASSPGQGTYGYTF. The CDR3 region has the DNA TGCGCCAGCAGCCCGGGACAGGGGACATACGGCTACACCTTC.

This clone was seen a few times. J is TRBJ1-2 and V is TRBV14, with 7 bases fitting TRBD1. Looked up from germline, CDR1 is SGHDN and CDR2 is FVKESK. This CDR3 contains 15 residues. Trimming cost V 1 base and J 3 bases; bases outside gene matches: 5. This chain's CDR3 is CASSQVRGQYYGYTF. The CDR3 DNA follows: TGTGCCAGCAGCCAAGTTAGGGGGCAATACTATGGCTACACCTTC.

The genes are TRBV13 and TRBJ2-5; 8 bases align to TRBD1. Germline trimming cut 3 bases from V and 2 bases from J; bases unmatched to any gene: 2. From germline, CDR1 is PRHDT and CDR2 FYEKMQ (reference sequence). This CDR3 contains 14 residues. The CDR3 DNA reads TGTGCCAGCAGCTTTGGACAGGGTCAAGAGACCCAGTACTTC. Translated: CASSFGQGQETQYF.

This clone was counted only a few times. The rearrangement links TRBV7-8 to TRBJ2-3; 12 bases align to TRBD2. The CDR3 consists of 18 residues. Germline CDR1 and CDR2: SGHVS and FQNEAQ. V shed 5 bases, J shed 0 bases, and the junction held 9 bases outside the gene matches. CDR3 sequence reads: CASSPGASGGGSTDTQYF. CDR3 in DNA: TGTGCCAGCAGCCCGGGGGCTAGCGGGGGGGGGAGCACAGATACGCAGTATTTT.

V is TRBV2 and J is TRBJ1-6; D not certain. V was pared by 7 bases and J by 8 bases, with 12 bases between. The germline CDR1 and CDR2 sequences are SNHLY and FYNNEI. The CDR3 is 13 amino acids. The CDR3 bases are TGTGCCAGCACGCCAGGATTAGATTCACCCCTCCACTTT. Its translation is CASTPGLDSPLHF. Full variable domain (missing parts from reference TRBV2 and TRBJ1-6): EPEVTQTPSHQVTQMGQEVILRCVPISNHLYFYWYRQILGQKVEFLVSFYNNEISEKSEIFDDQFSVERPDGSNFTLKIRSTKLEDSAMYFCASTPGLDSPLHFGNGTRLTVT.

The CDR3 region is CASSLGTGSNQPQHF. The CDR3 DNA is TGTGCCAGCAGTTTGGGGACAGGCTCCAATCAGCCCCAGCATTTT. The chain is built from TRBV28 and TRBJ1-5; TRBD1 matches at 8 bases. Germline CDR1 and CDR2: MDHEN and SYDVKM. CDR3 length equals 15 residues. After removal of 3 bases from V and 3 bases from J, the junction contained 4 bases not matched to a gene.

This chain links TRBV4-3 with TRBJ1-5; perhaps TRBD1 as D (5 bases). The CDR3 loop spans 16 amino acids. CDR1 is LGHNA and CDR2 is YSLEER in the germline V gene. Trimming pared 1 base from V and 2 bases from J, leaving 12 bases between. The CDR3 protein is CASSQGVPGGNQPQHF. The CDR3 DNA is TGCGCCAGCAGCCAAGGGGTTCCGGGGGGCAATCAGCCCCAGCATTTT.

This clone was found a few times. The gene calls are TRBV7-2 and TRBJ1-2; the D is unclear. CDR1 SGHTA and CDR2 FQGNSA come from the germline V gene. The CDR3 has 16 amino acids. Trimming took off 2 bases at V and 1 base at J, with 14 bases between the two ends. The DNA for the CDR3 is TGTGCCAGCAGCTTAAGGGAGGGCAGCCATAACTATGGCTACACCTTC. This sequence encodes CASSLREGSHNYGYTF.

The rearrangement joins TRBV10-3 to TRBJ2-1, with 12 nucleotides matching TRBD2. The CDR3 runs 16 residues. The V segment lost 6 bases and the J segment 6 bases; nucleotides outside the gene matches: 9. Germline CDR1 and CDR2: ENHRY and SYGVKD. For the CDR3, the DNA is TGTGCCATCAGCACTGGGCTAGCGGGAGGGATCAATGAGCAGTTCTTC. It yields the protein CAISTGLAGGINEQFF.

The V and J genes are TRBV9 and TRBJ2-2, with 8 bases matching TRBD2. This CDR3 has 16 residues. After removal of 0 bases from V and 2 bases from J, the junction contained 3 bases not matched to a gene. Germline V gives CDR1 SGDLS, CDR2 YYNGEE. The DNA for the CDR3 is TGTGCCAGCAGCGTAGTACTAGCGGCCAACACCGGGGAGCTGTTTTTT. Translation: CASSVVLAANTGELFF.

This clone has more than one count but fewer than ten. The chain couples TRBV5-1 to TRBJ1-1; possible D gene TRBD1, 5 bases. The CDR3 length is 12 residues. Trimming removed 0 bases from V and 7 bases from J, with 7 bases in between. Germline lookup yields CDR1 SGHRS and CDR2 YFSETQ. This chain's CDR3 is CASSLGQNEAFF. The CDR3 DNA is TGCGCCAGCAGCTTGGGACAGAATGAAGCTTTCTTT.

The CDR3 sequence is CASSPPGQPSYEQYF. The CDR3 nucleotides are TGTGCCAGCAGTCCCCCGGGACAGCCATCCTACGAGCAGTACTTC. The J gene is TRBJ2-7, the V gene TRBV28, with TRBD1 matching 7 bases. J lost 1 base, V lost 5 bases, and 8 bases had no gene match. Germline V gives CDR1 MDHEN, CDR2 SYDVKM. The CDR3 contains 15 residues.

This chain links TRBV7-8 with TRBJ1-2; TRBD1 aligns across 10 bases. Germline lookup yields CDR1 SGHVS and CDR2 FQNEAQ. The J segment lost 14 bases and the V segment lost 4 bases, leaving 10 bases of the junction unmatched. The CDR3 covers 13 residues. The CDR3 here is CASSSSTGGPNTF. CDR3 nucleotides: TGTGCCAGCAGCTCTTCGACAGGGGGCCCCAATACCTTC.

V and J are TRBV6-5 and TRBJ1-6; possibly TRBD1 for D (6 bases). The CDR3 consists of 15 residues. Germline lookup yields CDR1 MNHEY and CDR2 SVGAGI. The V gene lost 6 bases and the J gene lost 9 bases, with 18 bases spanning the gap. The chain's CDR3 is CASSSPDSSRSPLHF. Written as DNA, the CDR3 is TGTGCCAGCAGCTCCCCGGACAGCTCTCGTTCACCCCTCCACTTT.

The V and J genes are TRBV5-4 and TRBJ1-1; D is uncertain. V was trimmed by 2 bases and J by 4 bases, leaving 18 bases between them. The CDR3 covers 16 residues. Germline V gives CDR1 SGHNT, CDR2 YYREEE (reference sequence). CDR3 loop: CASSFPPGARFTEAFF. CDR3 sequence (DNA): TGTGCCAGCAGCTTTCCCCCAGGTGCGCGATTCACTGAAGCTTTCTTT.

The CDR3 nucleotides are TGTGCCAGCAGTGAAAATATCCACGAGCAGTACTTC. Its protein is CASSENIHEQYF. The V gene is TRBV2, the J gene TRBJ2-7; D gene ambiguous. Per the germline V gene, CDR1 is SNHLY and CDR2 is FYNNEI. This CDR3 has 12 amino acids. Trimming left V 2 bases short and J 5 bases short, with 7 bases between.

V usage is TRBV7-9 and J usage is TRBJ2-4; a possible D gene is TRBD2 (5 bases). There are 19 residues in the CDR3. The germline CDR1 and CDR2 sequences are SEHNR and FQNEAQ (reference sequence). The V gene lost 2 bases and the J gene lost 4 bases, with 24 bases spanning the gap. DNA of the CDR3: TGTGCCAGCAGCTTAATGGGGTCCTACCTTCCCGGGGAAAAAAACATTCAGTACTTC. This codes for CASSLMGSYLPGEKNIQYF.

The chain employs TRBV4-1 and TRBJ2-5; 10 bases fit TRBD2. With 1 base clipped from V and 5 bases from J, the junction kept 10 bases outside the gene matches. The CDR3 is 17 residues long. The germline CDR1 and CDR2 sequences are MGHRA and YSYEKL. DNA of the CDR3: TGCGCCAGCAGCCAAGTGGAGCGGGGGGGAATAATTGAGACCCAGTACTTC. Translation gives CASSQVERGGIIETQYF.

The CDR3 protein is CASSRPEAGNTIYF. As DNA, the CDR3 is TGTGCCAGCAGCCGACCAGAGGCTGGAAACACCATATATTTT. The chain is built from TRBV7-9 and TRBJ1-3; D gene uncertain. V lost 5 bases and J lost 2, with 10 bases in between. The CDR3 covers 14 residues. CDR1 and CDR2 (germline): SEHNR, FQNEAQ (reference sequence).

This clone appeared a single time. The rearrangement links TRBV6-1 to TRBJ1-1; a weak D match, TRBD1 (5 bases). CDR3 length equals 13 residues. The V gene's germline CDR1 is MNHNS and CDR2 SASEGT. Trimming pared 6 bases from V and 4 bases from J, leaving 12 bases between. The CDR3 spells CASRLGRGTEAFF. CDR3 DNA: TGTGCCAGCAGACTCGGGAGGGGCACTGAAGCTTTCTTT.